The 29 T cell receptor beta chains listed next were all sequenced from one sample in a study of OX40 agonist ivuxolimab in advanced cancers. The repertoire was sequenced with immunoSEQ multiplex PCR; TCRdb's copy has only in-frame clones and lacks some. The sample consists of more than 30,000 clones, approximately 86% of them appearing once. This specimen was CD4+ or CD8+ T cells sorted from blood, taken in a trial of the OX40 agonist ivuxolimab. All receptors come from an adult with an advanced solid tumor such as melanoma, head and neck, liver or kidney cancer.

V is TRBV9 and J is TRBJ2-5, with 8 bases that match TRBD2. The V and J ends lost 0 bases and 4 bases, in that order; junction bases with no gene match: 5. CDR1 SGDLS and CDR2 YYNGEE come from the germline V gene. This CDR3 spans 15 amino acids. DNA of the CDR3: TGTGCCAGCAGCGTAGGGGCAGCGGGAGTAGAGACCCAGTACTTC. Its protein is CASSVGAAGVETQYF.

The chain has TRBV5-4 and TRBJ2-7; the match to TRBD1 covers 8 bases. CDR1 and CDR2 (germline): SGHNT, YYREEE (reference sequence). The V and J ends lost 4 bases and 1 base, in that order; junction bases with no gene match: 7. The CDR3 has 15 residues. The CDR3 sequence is CASSPPTGESYEQYF. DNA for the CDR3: TGTGCCAGCAGCCCGCCGACAGGGGAATCCTACGAGCAGTACTTC.

CDR3 region: CASSDTRVSHNEQFF. DNA of the CDR3: TGCGCCAGCAGCGACACCAGGGTAAGCCACAATGAGCAGTTCTTC. This chain joins TRBV10-1 and TRBJ2-1, with D tentatively TRBD1 (5 bases). Germline V CDR1 and CDR2: WNHNN, SYGVQD (reference sequence). V lost 6 bases and J 5 bases, leaving 17 bases between the germline ends. The CDR3 has 15 residues.

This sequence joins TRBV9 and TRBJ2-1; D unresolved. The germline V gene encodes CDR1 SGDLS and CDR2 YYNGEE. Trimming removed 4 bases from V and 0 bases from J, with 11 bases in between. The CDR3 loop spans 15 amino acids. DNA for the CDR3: TGTGCCAGCAGCCTCGACGGAAGCTCCTACAATGAGCAGTTCTTC. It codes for CASSLDGSSYNEQFF. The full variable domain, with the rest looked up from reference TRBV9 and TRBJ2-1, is DSGVTQTPKHLITATGQRVTLRCSPRSGDLSVYWYQQSLDQGLQFLIQYYNGEERAKGNILERFSAQQFPDLHSELNLSSLELGDSALYFCASSLDGSSYNEQFFGPGTRLTVL.

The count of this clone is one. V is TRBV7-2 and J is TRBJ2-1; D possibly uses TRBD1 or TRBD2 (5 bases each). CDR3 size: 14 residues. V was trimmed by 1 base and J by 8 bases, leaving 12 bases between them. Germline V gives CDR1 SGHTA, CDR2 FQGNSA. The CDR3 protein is CASSLDGTLDEQFF. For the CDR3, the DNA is TGTGCCAGCAGCTTAGACGGGACCTTAGATGAGCAGTTCTTC.

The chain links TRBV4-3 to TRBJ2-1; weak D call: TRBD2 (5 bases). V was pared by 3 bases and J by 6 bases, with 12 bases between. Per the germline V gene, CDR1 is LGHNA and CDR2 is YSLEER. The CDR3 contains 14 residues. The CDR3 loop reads CASSHRTGPNEQFF. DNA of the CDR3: TGCGCCAGCAGCCATCGGACTGGACCCAATGAGCAGTTCTTC.

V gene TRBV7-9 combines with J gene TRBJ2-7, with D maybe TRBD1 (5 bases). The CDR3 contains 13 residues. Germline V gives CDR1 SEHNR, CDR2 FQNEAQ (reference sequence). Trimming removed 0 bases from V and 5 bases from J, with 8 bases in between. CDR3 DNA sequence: TGTGCCAGCAGCTTAGCCAGGGCCGACGAGCAGTACTTC. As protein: CASSLARADEQYF.

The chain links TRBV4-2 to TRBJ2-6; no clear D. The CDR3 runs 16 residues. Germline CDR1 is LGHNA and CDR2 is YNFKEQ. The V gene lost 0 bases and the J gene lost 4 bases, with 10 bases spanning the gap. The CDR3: CASSQDMGSGANVLTF. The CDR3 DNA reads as TGTGCCAGCAGCCAAGATATGGGTTCCGGGGCCAACGTCCTGACTTTC.

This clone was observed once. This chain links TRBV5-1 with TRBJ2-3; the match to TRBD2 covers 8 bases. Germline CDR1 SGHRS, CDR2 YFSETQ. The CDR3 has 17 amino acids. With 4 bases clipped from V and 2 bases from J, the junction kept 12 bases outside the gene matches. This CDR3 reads CASSLQPAGGVTDTQYF. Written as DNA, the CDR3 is TGCGCCAGCAGCCTACAACCCGCGGGAGGTGTCACAGATACGCAGTATTTT. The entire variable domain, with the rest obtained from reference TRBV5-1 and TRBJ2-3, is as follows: KAGVTQTPRYLIKTRGQQVTLSCSPISGHRSVSWYQQTPGQGLQFLFEYFSETQRNKGNFPGRFSGRQFSNSRSEMNVSTLELGDSALYLCASSLQPAGGVTDTQYFGPGTRLTVL.

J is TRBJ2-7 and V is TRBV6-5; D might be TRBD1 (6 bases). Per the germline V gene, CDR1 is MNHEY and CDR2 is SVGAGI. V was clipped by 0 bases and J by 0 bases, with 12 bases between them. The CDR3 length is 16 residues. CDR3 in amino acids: CASSYSAGASSYEQYF. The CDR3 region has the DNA TGTGCCAGCAGTTACTCGGCAGGGGCCAGCTCCTACGAGCAGTACTTC.

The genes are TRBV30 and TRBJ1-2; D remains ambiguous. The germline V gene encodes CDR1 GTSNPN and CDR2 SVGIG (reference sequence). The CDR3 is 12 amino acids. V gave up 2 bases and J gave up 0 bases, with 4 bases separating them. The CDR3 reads CAWSLANYGYTF. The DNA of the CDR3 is TGTGCCTGGAGTCTAGCTAACTATGGCTACACCTTC.

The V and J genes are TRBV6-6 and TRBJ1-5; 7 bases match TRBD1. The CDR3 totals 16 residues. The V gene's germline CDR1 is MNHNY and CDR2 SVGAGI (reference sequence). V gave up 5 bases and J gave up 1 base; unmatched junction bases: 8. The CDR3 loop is CASSQQGQRSNQPQHF. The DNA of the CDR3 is TGTGCCAGCAGTCAACAGGGGCAAAGGAGCAATCAGCCCCAGCATTTT.

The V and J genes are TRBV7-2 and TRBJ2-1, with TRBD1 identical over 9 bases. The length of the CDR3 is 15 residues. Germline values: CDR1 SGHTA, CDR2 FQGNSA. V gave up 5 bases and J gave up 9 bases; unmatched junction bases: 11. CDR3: CASSPTGTGKGEQFF. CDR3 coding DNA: TGTGCCAGCAGCCCGACCGGGACAGGGAAAGGTGAGCAGTTCTTC.

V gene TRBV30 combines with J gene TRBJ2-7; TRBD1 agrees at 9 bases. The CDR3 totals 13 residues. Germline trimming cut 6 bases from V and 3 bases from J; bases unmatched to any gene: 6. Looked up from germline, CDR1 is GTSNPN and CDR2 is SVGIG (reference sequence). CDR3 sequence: CACRQGEVYEQYF. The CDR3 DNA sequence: TGTGCCTGCCGACAGGGGGAAGTCTACGAGCAGTACTTC. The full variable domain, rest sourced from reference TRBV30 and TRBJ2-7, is SQTIHQWPATLVQPVGSPLSLECTVEGTSNPNLYWYRQAAGRGLQLLFYSVGIGQISSEVPQNLSASRPQDRQFILSSKKLLLSDSGFYLCACRQGEVYEQYFGPGTRLTVT.

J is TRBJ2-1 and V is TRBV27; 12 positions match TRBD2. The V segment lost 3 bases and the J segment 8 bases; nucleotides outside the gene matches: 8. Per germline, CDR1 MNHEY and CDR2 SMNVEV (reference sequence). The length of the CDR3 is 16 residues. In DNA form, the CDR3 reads TGTGCCAGCAGTTTGCGGACTAGCGGGATGAGGGATGAGCAGTTCTTC. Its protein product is CASSLRTSGMRDEQFF.

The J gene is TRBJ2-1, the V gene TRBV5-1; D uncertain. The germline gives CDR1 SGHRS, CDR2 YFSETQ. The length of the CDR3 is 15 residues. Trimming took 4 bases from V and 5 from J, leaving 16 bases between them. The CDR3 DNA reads TGCGCCAGCAGCCCCCACTCTGGGGTCGACAATGAGCAGTTCTTC. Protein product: CASSPHSGVDNEQFF.

The DNA for the CDR3 is TGTGCCAGCAGTCTGGGATTCAATGAGCAGTTCTTC. As protein: CASSLGFNEQFF. The chain is built from TRBV25-1 and TRBJ2-1; D call uncertain. Trimming shortened V by 5 bases and J by 6 bases, and 8 bases separated the two germline ends. The length of the CDR3 is 12 residues. Germline lookup yields CDR1 MGHDK and CDR2 SYGVNS.

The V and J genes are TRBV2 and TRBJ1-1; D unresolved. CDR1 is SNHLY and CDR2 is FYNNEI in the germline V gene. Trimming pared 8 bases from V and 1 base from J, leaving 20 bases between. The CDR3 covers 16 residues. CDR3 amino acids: CASSRNSLSWNTEAFF. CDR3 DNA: TGTGCCAGCTCGAGGAACAGCCTCAGCTGGAACACTGAAGCTTTCTTT. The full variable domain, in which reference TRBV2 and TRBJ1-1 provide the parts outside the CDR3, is EPEVTQTPSHQVTQMGQEVILRCVPISNHLYFYWYRQILGQKVEFLVSFYNNEISEKSEIFDDQFSVERPDGSNFTLKIRSTKLEDSAMYFCASSRNSLSWNTEAFFGQGTRLTVV.

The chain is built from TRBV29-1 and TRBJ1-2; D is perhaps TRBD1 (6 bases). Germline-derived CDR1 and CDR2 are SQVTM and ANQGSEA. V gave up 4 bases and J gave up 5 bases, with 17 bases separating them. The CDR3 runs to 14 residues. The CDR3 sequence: CSVVGEQGGYGYTF. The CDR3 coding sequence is TGCAGCGTTGTTGGGGAACAGGGAGGATATGGCTACACCTTC.

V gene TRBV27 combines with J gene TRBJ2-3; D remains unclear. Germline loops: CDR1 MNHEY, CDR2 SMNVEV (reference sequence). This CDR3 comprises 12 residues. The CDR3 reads CAVGAVKDTQYF. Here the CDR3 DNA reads TGTGCAGTGGGCGCGGTGAAGGATACGCAGTATTTT.

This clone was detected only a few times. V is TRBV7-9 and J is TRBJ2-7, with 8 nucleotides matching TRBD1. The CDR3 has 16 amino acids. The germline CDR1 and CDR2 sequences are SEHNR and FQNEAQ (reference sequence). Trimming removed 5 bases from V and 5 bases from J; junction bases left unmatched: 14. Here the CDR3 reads CASSPRGQGPMHEQYF. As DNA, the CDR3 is TGTGCCAGCAGCCCGCGTGGACAGGGACCCATGCACGAGCAGTACTTC. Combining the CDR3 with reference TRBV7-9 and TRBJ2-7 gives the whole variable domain DTGVSQNPRHKITKRGQNVTFRCDPISEHNRLYWYRQTLGQGPEFLTYFQNEAQLEKSRLLSDRFSAERPKGSFSTLEIQRTEQGDSAMYLCASSPRGQGPMHEQYFGPGTRLTVT.

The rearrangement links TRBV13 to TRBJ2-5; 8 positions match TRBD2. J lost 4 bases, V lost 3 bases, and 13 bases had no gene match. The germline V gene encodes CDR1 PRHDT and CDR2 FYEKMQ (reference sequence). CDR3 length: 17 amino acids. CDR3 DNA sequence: TGTGCCAGCAGCTTGCGAGGGAGCGGGAGCTCTCGAGAGACCCAGTACTTC. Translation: CASSLRGSGSSRETQYF.

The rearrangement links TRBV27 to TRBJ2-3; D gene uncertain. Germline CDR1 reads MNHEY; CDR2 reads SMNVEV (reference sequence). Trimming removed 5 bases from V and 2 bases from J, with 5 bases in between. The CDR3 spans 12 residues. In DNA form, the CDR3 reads TGTGCCAGCAGTCCCAACACAGATACGCAGTATTTT. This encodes CASSPNTDTQYF.

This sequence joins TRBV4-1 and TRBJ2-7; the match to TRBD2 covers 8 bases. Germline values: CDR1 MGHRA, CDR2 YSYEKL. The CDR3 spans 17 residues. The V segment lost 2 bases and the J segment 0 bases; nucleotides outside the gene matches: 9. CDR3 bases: TGCGCCAGCAGCCAACCCGGGGGGGGTACGGGCTCCTACGAGCAGTACTTC. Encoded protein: CASSQPGGGTGSYEQYF.

The CDR3, as DNA: TGTGCCAGCAGCTTCGGTCGCTCCTACGAGCAGTACTTC. The encoded protein is CASSFGRSYEQYF. The chain employs TRBV7-2 and TRBJ2-7; D remains ambiguous. V was clipped by 3 bases and J by 0 bases, with 6 bases between them. In germline, CDR1 is SGHTA, CDR2 FQGNSA. CDR3 length: 13 residues. Supplemented by reference TRBV7-2 and TRBJ2-7, the full variable domain reads GAGVSQSPSNKVTEKGKDVELRCDPISGHTALYWYRQSLGQGLEFLIYFQGNSAPDKSGLPSDRFSAERTGGSVSTLTIQRTQQEDSAVYLCASSFGRSYEQYFGPGTRLTVT.

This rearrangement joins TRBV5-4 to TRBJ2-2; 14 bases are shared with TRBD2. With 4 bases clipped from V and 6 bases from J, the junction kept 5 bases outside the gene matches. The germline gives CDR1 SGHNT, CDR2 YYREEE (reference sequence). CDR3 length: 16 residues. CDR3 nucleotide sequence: TGTGCCAGCAGCGGAGGGACTAGCGGGAGTCCCGGGGAGCTGTTTTTT. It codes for CASSGGTSGSPGELFF. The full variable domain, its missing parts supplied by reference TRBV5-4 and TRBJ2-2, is ETGVTQSPTHLIKTRGQQVTLRCSSQSGHNTVSWYQQALGQGPQFIFQYYREEENGRGNFPPRFSGLQFPNYSSELNVNALELDDSALYLCASSGGTSGSPGELFFGEGSRLTVL.

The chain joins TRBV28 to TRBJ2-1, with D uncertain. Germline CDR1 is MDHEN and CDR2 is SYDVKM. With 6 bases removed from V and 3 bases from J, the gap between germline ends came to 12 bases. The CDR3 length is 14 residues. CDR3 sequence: CASSRDKSYNEQFF. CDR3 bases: TGTGCCAGCAGCCGAGACAAGAGCTACAATGAGCAGTTCTTC.

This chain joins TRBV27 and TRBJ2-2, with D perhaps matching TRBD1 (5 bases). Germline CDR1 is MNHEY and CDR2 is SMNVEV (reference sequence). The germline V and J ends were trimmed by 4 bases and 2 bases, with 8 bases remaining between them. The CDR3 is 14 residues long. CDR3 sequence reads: CASSWGLNTGELFF. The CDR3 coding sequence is TGTGCCAGCAGTTGGGGCCTCAACACCGGGGAGCTGTTTTTT.

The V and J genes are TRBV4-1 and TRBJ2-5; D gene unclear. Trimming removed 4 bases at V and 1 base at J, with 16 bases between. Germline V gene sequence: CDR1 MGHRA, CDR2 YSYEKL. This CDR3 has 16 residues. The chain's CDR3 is CASSPLGTSTQETQYF. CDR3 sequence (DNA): TGCGCCAGCAGCCCCCTGGGTACCAGTACCCAAGAGACCCAGTACTTC.